This T cell receptor beta chain appears in the sequencing data of a study of blood T cell repertoires in COVID-19. TCRdb's copy holds only in-frame clones and misses some; the assay was immunoSEQ multiplex PCR. The table lists approximately 190,000 clones, around 84% of them singletons. This CDR3 contains 17 residues. V lost 4 bases and J lost 2, with 18 bases in between. Germline assignment: CDR1 MDHEN and CDR2 SYDVKM. The TCR comes from a human donor in a cohort sampled during active COVID-19. The chain joins TRBV28 to TRBJ1-5, with D unresolved. Sequenced sample: peripheral blood. CDR3 loop: CASSSPGEGSGNQPQHF. CDR3 sequence (DNA): TGTGCCAGCAGTTCTCCCGGAGAAGGCTCCGGCAATCAGCCCCAGCATTTT.